The 23 T cell receptor beta chains given below trace back to one sample, sequenced in a study of cytomegalovirus exposure and HLA in healthy donors. The assay was immunoSEQ multiplex PCR, and TCRdb's table has in-frame clones only and misses some. The sample has roughly 300,000 clones; around 86% are singletons. Sequenced input: PBMCs. Source of these receptors: a woman younger than 30 in good health and CMV-seronegative.

The chain joins TRBV10-3 to TRBJ1-5; D ambiguous. Trimming left V 5 bases short and J 2 bases short, with 16 bases between. The CDR3 has 16 amino acids. The germline V gene has CDR1 ENHRY and CDR2 SYGVKD. As DNA, the CDR3 is TGTGCCATCAGTCGGGAAGGCCAAACGGGCAATCAGCCCCAGCATTTT. Protein product: CAISREGQTGNQPQHF.

The chain combines TRBV30 with TRBJ2-3; D may be TRBD2 (6 bases). Germline CDR1 reads GTSNPN; CDR2 reads SVGIG (reference sequence). The length of the CDR3 is 13 residues. The V and J ends lost 4 bases and 6 bases respectively, with 14 bases between them. The CDR3 DNA reads as TGTGCCTGGAATTTCGGGGGTACGGATACGCAGTATTTT. Translating it yields CAWNFGGTDTQYF.

This clone was seen just once. The chain carries TRBV29-1 and TRBJ2-1; TRBD2 aligns across 13 bases. Looked up from germline, CDR1 is SQVTM and CDR2 is ANQGSEA. This CDR3 comprises 14 residues. The J segment lost 8 bases and the V segment lost 6 bases, leaving 7 bases of the junction unmatched. CDR3 amino acids: CSVGLAGVEYEQFF. For the CDR3, the DNA is TGCAGCGTAGGACTAGCGGGAGTCGAGTATGAGCAGTTCTTC.

This clone was counted once. V is TRBV9 and J is TRBJ1-2; 8 nucleotides match TRBD1. This CDR3 has 14 residues. The V segment lost 2 bases and the J segment 6 bases; nucleotides outside the gene matches: 6. CDR1 and CDR2 (germline): SGDLS, YYNGEE. The CDR3 bases are TGTGCCAGCAGCGTCCTACAGGGGGTGGATGGCTACACCTTC. The encoded protein is CASSVLQGVDGYTF.

The V gene is TRBV5-1, the J gene TRBJ2-2; D may be TRBD1 (7 bases). Per the germline V gene, CDR1 is SGHRS and CDR2 is YFSETQ. Trimming removed 2 bases from V and 6 bases from J, with 8 bases in between. This CDR3 has 13 amino acids. As DNA, the CDR3 is TGCGCCAGCAGCTTCAGGGGGGCCGGGGAGCTGTTTTTT. The encoded protein is CASSFRGAGELFF. The full variable domain, rest sourced from reference TRBV5-1 and TRBJ2-2, is KAGVTQTPRYLIKTRGQQVTLSCSPISGHRSVSWYQQTPGQGLQFLFEYFSETQRNKGNFPGRFSGRQFSNSRSEMNVSTLELGDSALYLCASSFRGAGELFFGEGSRLTVL.

The V call is TRBV5-5, the J call TRBJ2-7; possible D gene TRBD1, 6 bases. The V end lost 3 bases, the J end lost 0 bases, and 13 bases lay between the germline ends. Germline V gene data show CDR1 as SGHKS and CDR2 as YYEKEE (reference sequence). The CDR3 contains 15 residues. CDR3 sequence (DNA): TGTGCCAGCAGCTCCCCCGGGACACCCTCCTACGAGCAGTACTTC. The encoded protein is CASSSPGTPSYEQYF.

With regard to this clone: The same CDR3 is also encoded by other DNA sequences in this sample. J is TRBJ2-3 and V is TRBV5-4, with 8 bases matching TRBD2. Germline V CDR1 and CDR2: SGHNT, YYREEE (reference sequence). CDR3 length equals 14 residues. The trim removed 2 bases at V and 2 bases at J, leaving 1 base unmatched. CDR3 sequence reads: CASSLAGVTDTQYF. DNA of the CDR3: TGTGCCAGCAGCTTAGCGGGGGTCACAGATACGCAGTATTTT.

The chain joins TRBV5-4 to TRBJ2-1; the D is unclear. Germline lookup yields CDR1 SGHNT and CDR2 YYREEE (reference sequence). The CDR3 sequence is 16 residues long. V lost 0 bases and J lost 4, with 14 bases in between. CDR3 amino acids: CASSLDIAETYNEQFF. The CDR3 nucleotides read TGTGCCAGCAGCTTGGATATTGCGGAGACTTACAATGAGCAGTTCTTC.

The sample holds a few counts of this clone. The rearrangement uses TRBV5-1 and TRBJ2-5; 10 bases are shared with TRBD1. V lost 7 bases, J lost 4 bases, and 10 bases stayed unmatched. Germline-derived CDR1 and CDR2 are SGHRS and YFSETQ. There are 15 residues in the CDR3. This CDR3 is CASASGQGEGETQYF. CDR3 nucleotide sequence: TGCGCCAGCGCCTCAGGACAGGGGGAGGGAGAGACCCAGTACTTC.

Here the CDR3 reads CASSPWTAISYNEQFF. The CDR3 nucleotides are TGTGCCAGCAGCCCTTGGACAGCTATCTCCTACAATGAGCAGTTCTTC. The chain employs TRBV9 and TRBJ2-1, with D possibly being TRBD1 (6 bases). CDR1 and CDR2 from the germline V gene are SGDLS and YYNGEE. The CDR3 sequence is 16 residues long. Trimming took off 4 bases at V and 0 bases at J, with 14 bases between the two ends.

J is TRBJ2-3 and V is TRBV4-1; D gene unclear. Trimming pared 3 bases from V and 6 bases from J, leaving 10 bases between. The CDR3 is made up of 13 amino acids. CDR1 and CDR2 from the germline V gene are MGHRA and YSYEKL. The CDR3 DNA sequence: TGCGCCAGCAGCCAGAGAAGTGTGGATACGCAGTATTTT. The encoded protein is CASSQRSVDTQYF.

The genes are TRBV29-1 and TRBJ1-2; possibly TRBD1 for D (5 bases). The V gene's germline CDR1 is SQVTM and CDR2 ANQGSEA. CDR3 length: 14 residues. Trimming took 1 base from V and 5 from J, leaving 14 bases between them. CDR3 DNA sequence: TGCAGCGTTGAAGTGGAGGGGTTTGGATATGGCTACACCTTC. Protein: CSVEVEGFGYGYTF.

This chain uses TRBV2 with TRBJ2-5; 8 positions match TRBD2. Losses at the gene ends were 4 bases for V and 5 bases for J; bases not matched to a gene: 6. The CDR3 has 14 amino acids. Germline V gene lookup returns CDR1 SNHLY and CDR2 FYNNEI. CDR3 sequence reads: CASSALLAAETQYF. CDR3 coding DNA: TGTGCCAGCAGTGCGTTACTAGCGGCTGAGACCCAGTACTTC.

The chain is built from TRBV7-9 and TRBJ1-1, with 9 bases aligning to TRBD1. Germline CDR1 SEHNR, CDR2 FQNEAQ (reference sequence). The V segment lost 1 base and the J segment 10 bases; nucleotides outside the gene matches: 7. The CDR3 runs to 14 residues. In DNA, the CDR3 is TGTGCCAGCAGCTTAGTAGGGACAGGGAGGGGAGCTTTCTTT. Protein product: CASSLVGTGRGAFF.

The chain uses TRBV5-1 and TRBJ2-1, with 11 bases identical to TRBD2. This CDR3 is 15 amino acids long. The junction had 8 bases not matched to a gene; V was cut back by 4 bases and J by 8 bases. Germline CDR1 SGHRS, CDR2 YFSETQ. CDR3 DNA sequence: TGCGCCAGCAGCGGTAGACTAGCGGGGAACGATGAGCAGTTCTTC. It translates to CASSGRLAGNDEQFF.

The chain has TRBV19 and TRBJ2-1; possibly TRBD2 for D (6 bases). This CDR3 contains 15 residues. Germline values: CDR1 LNHDA, CDR2 SQIVND (reference sequence). With 6 bases removed from V and 0 bases from J, the gap between germline ends came to 12 bases. This CDR3 reads CASRSKGLSYNEQFF. As DNA, the CDR3 is TGTGCCAGTAGGTCTAAGGGACTCTCCTACAATGAGCAGTTCTTC.

The V and J genes are TRBV7-2 and TRBJ2-7; 7 nucleotides match TRBD2. Germline V gives CDR1 SGHTA, CDR2 FQGNSA. This CDR3 region has 17 residues. The V gene end was trimmed by 2 bases and the J gene end by 6 bases; junction bases not matched to a gene: 16. The CDR3 sequence is CASSLKVVGGPFPEQYF. The CDR3 DNA reads as TGTGCCAGCAGCTTAAAGGTCGTGGGAGGGCCTTTCCCCGAGCAGTACTTC.

The CDR3 loop reads CASSLGGSTGPSGNTIYF. The CDR3 DNA follows: TGTGCCAGCAGCTTAGGGGGATCGACAGGGCCCTCTGGAAACACCATATATTTT. The rearrangement links TRBV7-8 to TRBJ1-3; TRBD1 matches at 7 bases. Germline CDR1 is SGHVS and CDR2 is FQNEAQ. This CDR3 is built from 18 residues. V shed 1 base, J shed 0 bases, and the junction held 9 bases outside the gene matches.

The rearrangement links TRBV2 to TRBJ1-1, with D possibly matching TRBD1 (6 bases). V was pared by 7 bases and J by 1 base, with 10 bases between. CDR1 and CDR2 from the germline V gene are SNHLY and FYNNEI. CDR3 length: 13 amino acids. CDR3 protein: CASKDSENTEAFF. The DNA for the CDR3 is TGTGCCAGCAAGGACAGCGAGAACACTGAAGCTTTCTTT.

The chain carries TRBV6-6 and TRBJ2-3; 10 bases match TRBD1. V was pared by 6 bases and J by 8 bases, with 8 bases of the junction left unmatched. The V gene's germline CDR1 is MNHNY and CDR2 SVGAGI (reference sequence). This CDR3 has 14 residues. CDR3 sequence (DNA): TGTGCCAGCAGCCGACCGACAGGGGGCAGTACGCAGTATTTT. It codes for CASSRPTGGSTQYF.

The V and J genes are TRBV5-1 and TRBJ2-2; D not certain. The V end lost 0 bases, the J end lost 4 bases, and 10 bases lay between the germline ends. The CDR3 runs to 15 residues. CDR1 and CDR2 from the germline V gene are SGHRS and YFSETQ. The CDR3 coding sequence is TGCGCCAGCAGCTTGGATGTGTTCATCACCGGGGAGCTGTTTTTT. Its protein is CASSLDVFITGELFF. Together with reference TRBV5-1 and TRBJ2-2, the CDR3 gives the full variable domain: KAGVTQTPRYLIKTRGQQVTLSCSPISGHRSVSWYQQTPGQGLQFLFEYFSETQRNKGNFPGRFSGRQFSNSRSEMNVSTLELGDSALYLCASSLDVFITGELFFGEGSRLTVL.

The rearrangement joins TRBV6-5 to TRBJ1-2, with 7 bases lining up with TRBD1. The junction had 12 bases not matched to a gene; V was cut back by 5 bases and J by 6 bases. Germline V gene data show CDR1 as MNHEY and CDR2 as SVGAGI. The CDR3 runs 15 residues. The CDR3 protein is CASSRTGDLSHGYTF. The CDR3 DNA reads as TGTGCCAGCAGTCGTACAGGGGATTTATCCCATGGCTACACCTTC.

DNA for the CDR3: TGTGCCAGCCAAGGACTAGCGGGAGGACATAGCTCCTACAATGAGCAGTTCTTC. Protein: CASQGLAGGHSSYNEQFF. This sequence joins TRBV5-6 and TRBJ2-1, with 14 nucleotides matching TRBD2. The CDR3 consists of 18 residues. Germline V gene sequence: CDR1 SGHDT, CDR2 YYEEEE. V gave up 7 bases and J gave up 0 bases; unmatched junction bases: 9.